What follows are 26 T cell receptor beta chains derived from one specimen sequenced in a study of T cell responses to AZD1222 COVID-19 vaccine. The protocol was immunoSEQ multiplex PCR, while the TCRdb copy is restricted to in-frame clones and leaves out a portion. The table has around 100,000 clones, approximately 90% seen once. The source was peripheral blood, collected 28 days after the second AZD1222 dose. The receptors derive from an adult who received the AZD1222 COVID-19 vaccine.

V gene TRBV7-2 combines with J gene TRBJ2-3; D perhaps matches TRBD1 (5 bases). The germline gives CDR1 SGHTA, CDR2 FQGNSA. CDR3 length: 14 amino acids. V was cut by 3 bases and J by 2 bases, with 9 bases left in between. The CDR3 DNA reads TGTGCCAGCAGCTTTTGGGGCGACACAGATACGCAGTATTTT. It codes for CASSFWGDTDTQYF.

The DNA of the CDR3 is TGTGCCAGCAGTTTGAAAAGGAACACTGAAGCTTTCTTT. Its translation: CASSLKRNTEAFF. J is TRBJ1-1 and V is TRBV27; D is ambiguous. The CDR3 loop spans 13 amino acids. V was shortened by 3 bases and J by 1 base, with 6 bases between the two germline ends. From germline, CDR1 is MNHEY and CDR2 SMNVEV (reference sequence).

This chain uses TRBV9 with TRBJ2-5, with 8 positions matching TRBD1. Germline V CDR1 and CDR2: SGDLS, YYNGEE. V lost 0 bases to trimming and J lost 2 bases; unmatched junction nucleotides: 3. This CDR3 comprises 15 residues. The CDR3 DNA reads TGTGCCAGCAGCGTAGTCGGGACAGGTCAAGAGACCCAGTACTTC. Translating it yields CASSVVGTGQETQYF.

This sequence joins TRBV12-3 or TRBV12-4 and TRBJ1-5; D is perhaps TRBD1 (5 bases). This CDR3 spans 13 amino acids. The germline V and J ends were trimmed by 7 bases and 5 bases, with 12 bases remaining between them. CDR3 protein: CASNQGGDQPQHF. The CDR3, as DNA: TGTGCCAGCAACCAGGGTGGGGATCAGCCCCAGCATTTT.

The chain carries TRBV7-2 and TRBJ2-7; 9 nucleotides line up with TRBD2. Germline-derived CDR1 and CDR2 are SGHTA and FQGNSA. Trimming cost V 2 bases and J 2 bases; bases outside gene matches: 1. This CDR3 has 14 amino acids. The CDR3 DNA sequence: TGTGCCAGCAGCTTAAGACTAGCGGCCTACGAGCAGTACTTC. It is translated as CASSLRLAAYEQYF. The full variable domain, in which reference TRBV7-2 and TRBJ2-7 provide the parts outside the CDR3, is GAGVSQSPSNKVTEKGKDVELRCDPISGHTALYWYRQSLGQGLEFLIYFQGNSAPDKSGLPSDRFSAERTGGSVSTLTIQRTQQEDSAVYLCASSLRLAAYEQYFGPGTRLTVT.

V usage is TRBV19 and J usage is TRBJ1-1; tentative D call: TRBD1 (5 bases). The CDR3 has 14 amino acids. V was trimmed by 5 bases and J by 5 bases, leaving 15 bases between them. The germline V gene has CDR1 LNHDA and CDR2 SQIVND (reference sequence). The CDR3 region has the DNA TGTGCCAGTAGTTCGTCCAGGGAGGGTACTGAAGCTTTCTTT. Translated: CASSSSREGTEAFF. Combining the CDR3 with reference TRBV19 and TRBJ1-1 gives the whole variable domain DGGITQSPKYLFRKEGQNVTLSCEQNLNHDAMYWYRQDPGQGLRLIYYSQIVNDFQKGDIAEGYSVSREKKESFPLTVTSAQKNPTAFYLCASSSSREGTEAFFGQGTRLTVV.

This clone was picked up one time. V usage is TRBV6-5 and J usage is TRBJ2-6; D may correspond to TRBD1 or TRBD2 (5 bases each). CDR3 length: 13 amino acids. V was clipped by 6 bases and J by 4 bases, with 7 bases between them. Germline-derived CDR1 and CDR2 are MNHEY and SVGAGI. In nucleotides, the CDR3 is TGTGCCAGCAGGGGACCCGGGGCCAACGTCCTGACTTTC. Its protein product is CASRGPGANVLTF.

The chain carries TRBV6-5 and TRBJ2-1, with a possible D match to TRBD2 (6 bases). The CDR3 contains 14 residues. Germline V lookup: CDR1 MNHEY, CDR2 SVGAGI. Trimming stripped 5 bases from V and 2 bases from J, with 10 bases between. DNA of the CDR3: TGTGCCAGCAGTCGGGACTCTACCTACAATGAGCAGTTCTTC. Translating gives CASSRDSTYNEQFF.

This clone was recorded once. This chain uses TRBV29-1 with TRBJ2-3; perhaps TRBD2 as D (6 bases). V was pared by 4 bases and J by 5 bases, with 13 bases between. The length of the CDR3 is 13 residues. Germline-derived CDR1 and CDR2 are SQVTM and ANQGSEA. The chain's CDR3 is CSVVAEDLDTQYF. Here the CDR3 DNA reads TGCAGCGTTGTAGCGGAGGACCTAGATACGCAGTATTTT.

The chain has TRBV5-4 and TRBJ2-5, with unresolved D. The CDR3 has 13 amino acids. Germline V CDR1 and CDR2: SGHNT, YYREEE (reference sequence). V was shortened by 0 bases and J by 4 bases, with 7 bases between the two germline ends. CDR3 loop: CASSLAGGETQYF. CDR3 bases: TGTGCCAGCAGCTTGGCGGGTGGAGAGACCCAGTACTTC.

The chain joins TRBV11-3 to TRBJ1-1, with TRBD1 matching 7 bases. Germline CDR1 reads SGHNT; CDR2 reads YENEEA. The V segment lost 1 base and the J segment 4 bases; nucleotides outside the gene matches: 6. The CDR3 is 15 residues long. The chain's CDR3 is CASSLGGRGSTEAFF. The CDR3 DNA is TGTGCCAGCAGCTTAGGTGGCAGGGGGAGCACTGAAGCTTTCTTT.

The V call is TRBV19, the J call TRBJ2-1; unclear D gene. The germline gives CDR1 LNHDA, CDR2 SQIVND (reference sequence). The V and J ends lost 4 bases and 5 bases respectively, with 12 bases between them. The CDR3 spans 14 residues. In DNA form, the CDR3 reads TGTGCCAGTAGTACCCGGGCAGTGAACAATGAGCAGTTCTTC. It is translated as CASSTRAVNNEQFF.

This chain joins TRBV7-9 and TRBJ1-5; D remains ambiguous. The CDR3 spans 13 residues. The V end lost 1 base, the J end lost 9 bases, and 10 bases lay between the germline ends. Germline V gives CDR1 SEHNR, CDR2 FQNEAQ (reference sequence). The chain's CDR3 is CASSLEGSGPQHF. The CDR3 bases are TGTGCCAGCAGCTTAGAAGGGTCGGGGCCCCAGCATTTT.

This sequence joins TRBV6-2 or TRBV6-3 and TRBJ1-1; 8 nucleotides align to TRBD1. Trimming took 0 bases from V and 2 from J; bases not matched to a gene: 5. The CDR3 sequence is 16 residues long. CDR1 is MNHEY, CDR2 SVGEGT, per germline. The CDR3 sequence is CASSYSPGQVNTEAFF. CDR3 sequence (DNA): TGTGCCAGCAGTTACTCGCCGGGACAGGTTAACACTGAAGCTTTCTTT.

This clone occurred once. The gene calls are TRBV19 and TRBJ1-2, with no clear D. The CDR3 is 15 amino acids. Trimming took off 2 bases at V and 2 bases at J, with 12 bases between the two ends. Germline-derived CDR1 and CDR2 are LNHDA and SQIVND (reference sequence). CDR3: CASSILTGPNYGYTF. CDR3 coding DNA: TGTGCCAGTAGTATATTAACGGGCCCCAACTATGGCTACACCTTC.

This chain uses TRBV5-1 with TRBJ1-4; D gene unclear. CDR3 length: 14 amino acids. Germline V gene data show CDR1 as SGHRS and CDR2 as YFSETQ. Trimming removed 2 bases at V and 0 bases at J, with 5 bases between. The CDR3 loop is CASSLKPTNEKLFF. The CDR3 DNA follows: TGCGCCAGCAGCTTAAAACCAACTAATGAAAAACTGTTTTTT.

The chain is built from TRBV11-1 and TRBJ2-7; 7 bases line up with TRBD2. Germline lookup yields CDR1 SGHAT and CDR2 FQDESV (reference sequence). V was clipped by 6 bases and J by 0 bases; unmatched bases: 5. The CDR3 spans 14 residues. CDR3 sequence reads: CASSSGTNSYEQYF. In DNA, the CDR3 is TGTGCCAGCAGTTCCGGGACTAACTCCTACGAGCAGTACTTC.

The J gene is TRBJ2-1, the V gene TRBV19, with 8 nucleotides matching TRBD1. With 3 bases clipped from V and 9 bases from J, the junction kept 4 bases outside the gene matches. Germline CDR1 reads LNHDA; CDR2 reads SQIVND (reference sequence). The CDR3 sequence is 13 residues long. The CDR3 DNA reads as TGTGCCAGTAGTATCTCGACAGGGGCTGAGCAGTTCTTC. Translating gives CASSISTGAEQFF.

The rearrangement uses TRBV30 and TRBJ2-1; TRBD2 aligns across 10 bases. Trimming cost V 2 bases and J 3 bases; bases outside gene matches: 7. Per the germline V gene, CDR1 is GTSNPN and CDR2 is SVGIG (reference sequence). The CDR3 has 16 residues. DNA for the CDR3: TGTGCCTGGAGTCGAACCAGGACTAGCGGCTACAATGAGCAGTTCTTC. Protein: CAWSRTRTSGYNEQFF. Full variable domain (remainder filled in from reference TRBV30 and TRBJ2-1): SQTIHQWPATLVQPVGSPLSLECTVEGTSNPNLYWYRQAAGRGLQLLFYSVGIGQISSEVPQNLSASRPQDRQFILSSKKLLLSDSGFYLCAWSRTRTSGYNEQFFGPGTRLTVL.

The gene calls are TRBV10-3 and TRBJ1-2, with 8 bases that match TRBD1. Per the germline V gene, CDR1 is ENHRY and CDR2 is SYGVKD. The CDR3 runs 17 residues. The V gene end was trimmed by 3 bases and the J gene end by 2 bases; junction bases not matched to a gene: 11. The CDR3 sequence is CAISDGWSGQENYGYTF. CDR3 DNA sequence: TGTGCCATCAGTGATGGATGGTCGGGACAGGAGAACTATGGCTACACCTTC.

V usage is TRBV5-4 and J usage is TRBJ2-7; D perhaps matches TRBD1 (5 bases). The V gene's germline CDR1 is SGHNT and CDR2 YYREEE (reference sequence). Trimming shortened V by 1 base and J by 3 bases, and 20 bases separated the two germline ends. The CDR3 length is 17 residues. The CDR3 loop is CASSLHRGSGPGYEQYF. Written as DNA, the CDR3 is TGTGCCAGCAGCTTGCATCGAGGTTCAGGGCCAGGCTACGAGCAGTACTTC.

This chain uses TRBV21-1 with TRBJ2-2. TRBV21-1 is listed as a pseudogene. The CDR3 consists of 11 residues. CDR3 protein: CASDNTGELFF. In DNA form, the CDR3 reads TGTGCCAGCGATAACACCGGGGAGCTGTTTTTT.

The V call is TRBV30, the J call TRBJ1-4, with D maybe TRBD1 (5 bases). This CDR3 comprises 14 residues. Trimming removed 5 bases at V and 3 bases at J, with 13 bases between. The V gene's germline CDR1 is GTSNPN and CDR2 SVGIG (reference sequence). CDR3 in amino acids: CAWGKGTSNEKLFF. The DNA for the CDR3 is TGTGCCTGGGGGAAAGGGACTTCTAATGAAAAACTGTTTTTT.

The chain is built from TRBV5-4 and TRBJ2-3, with TRBD2 identical over 11 bases. Germline V gene data show CDR1 as SGHNT and CDR2 as YYREEE (reference sequence). The length of the CDR3 is 16 residues. Trimming took 1 base from V and 5 from J; bases not matched to a gene: 6. The CDR3 here is CASSLIAGGSGDTQYF. The CDR3 nucleotides are TGTGCCAGCAGCTTGATAGCGGGAGGGAGCGGAGATACGCAGTATTTT.

This clone was seen once. The genes are TRBV30 and TRBJ2-1, with no clear D. Germline V gene data show CDR1 as GTSNPN and CDR2 as SVGIG (reference sequence). V lost 4 bases and J lost 0, with 10 bases in between. This CDR3 has 14 amino acids. CDR3 coding DNA: TGTGCCTGGACACCAGGTAGCTCCTACAATGAGCAGTTCTTC. Protein sequence: CAWTPGSSYNEQFF.

The chain combines TRBV9 with TRBJ2-3; D call uncertain. The length of the CDR3 is 13 residues. CDR1 is SGDLS, CDR2 YYNGEE, per germline. The V end was cut by 5 bases, the J end by 2 bases, with 9 bases between. This CDR3 is CASRVRVTDTQYF. CDR3 sequence (DNA): TGTGCCAGCAGAGTACGGGTCACAGATACGCAGTATTTT.